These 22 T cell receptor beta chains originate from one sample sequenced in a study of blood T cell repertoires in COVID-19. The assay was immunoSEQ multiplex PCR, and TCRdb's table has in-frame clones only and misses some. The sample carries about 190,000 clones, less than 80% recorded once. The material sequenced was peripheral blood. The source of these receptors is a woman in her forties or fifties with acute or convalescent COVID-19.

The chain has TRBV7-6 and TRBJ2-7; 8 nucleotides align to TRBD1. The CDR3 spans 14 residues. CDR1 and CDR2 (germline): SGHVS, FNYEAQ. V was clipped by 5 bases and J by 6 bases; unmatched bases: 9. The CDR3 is CASSRWTGIAEQYF. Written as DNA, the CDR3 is TGTGCCAGCAGCCGCTGGACAGGGATCGCCGAGCAGTACTTC.

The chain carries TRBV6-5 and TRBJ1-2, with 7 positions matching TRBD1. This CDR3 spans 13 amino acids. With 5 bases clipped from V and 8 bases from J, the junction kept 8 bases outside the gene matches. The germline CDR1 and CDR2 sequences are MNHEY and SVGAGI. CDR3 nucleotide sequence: TGTGCCAGCAGTAGAGGACAGGCGCACGGCTACACCTTC. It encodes CASSRGQAHGYTF.

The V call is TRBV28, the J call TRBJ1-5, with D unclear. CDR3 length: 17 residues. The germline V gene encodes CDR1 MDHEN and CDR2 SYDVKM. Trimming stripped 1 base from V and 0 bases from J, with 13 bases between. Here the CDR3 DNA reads TGTGCCAGCAGTTTATCCCAGGCTCCGTATAGCAATCAGCCCCAGCATTTT. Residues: CASSLSQAPYSNQPQHF.

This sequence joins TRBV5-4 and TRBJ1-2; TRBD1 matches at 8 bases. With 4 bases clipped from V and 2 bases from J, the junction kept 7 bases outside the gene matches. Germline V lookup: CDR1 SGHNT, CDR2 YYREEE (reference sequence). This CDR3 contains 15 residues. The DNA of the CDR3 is TGTGCCAGCAGCCGCCCCGGACAGGGAAACTATGGCTACACCTTC. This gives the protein CASSRPGQGNYGYTF.

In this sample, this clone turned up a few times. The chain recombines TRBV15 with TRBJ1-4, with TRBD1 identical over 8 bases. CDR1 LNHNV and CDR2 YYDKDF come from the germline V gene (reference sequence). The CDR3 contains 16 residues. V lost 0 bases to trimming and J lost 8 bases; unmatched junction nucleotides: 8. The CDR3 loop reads CATSRDRTGFKEKLFF. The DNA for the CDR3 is TGTGCCACCAGCAGAGATCGGACAGGGTTTAAGGAAAAACTGTTTTTT.

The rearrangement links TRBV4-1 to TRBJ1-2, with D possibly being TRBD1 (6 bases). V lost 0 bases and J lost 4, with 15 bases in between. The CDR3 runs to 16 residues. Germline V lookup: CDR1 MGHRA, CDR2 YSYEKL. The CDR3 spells CASSQDPQGSIYGYTF. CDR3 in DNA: TGCGCCAGCAGCCAAGATCCTCAGGGGAGTATCTATGGCTACACCTTC.

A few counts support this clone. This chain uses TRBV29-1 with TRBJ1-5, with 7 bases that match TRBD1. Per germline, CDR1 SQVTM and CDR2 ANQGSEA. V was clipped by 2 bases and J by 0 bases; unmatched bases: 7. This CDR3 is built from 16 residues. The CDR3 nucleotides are TGCAGCGTTGAATTGGAGGGGGCGGGTAGCAATCAGCCCCAGCATTTT. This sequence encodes CSVELEGAGSNQPQHF.

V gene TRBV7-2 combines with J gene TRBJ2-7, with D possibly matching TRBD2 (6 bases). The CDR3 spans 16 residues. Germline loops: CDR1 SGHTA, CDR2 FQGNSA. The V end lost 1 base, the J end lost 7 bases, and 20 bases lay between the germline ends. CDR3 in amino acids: CASSLVSAGPYLEQYF. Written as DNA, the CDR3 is TGTGCCAGCAGCTTAGTGAGCGCGGGGCCTTACTTGGAGCAGTACTTC.

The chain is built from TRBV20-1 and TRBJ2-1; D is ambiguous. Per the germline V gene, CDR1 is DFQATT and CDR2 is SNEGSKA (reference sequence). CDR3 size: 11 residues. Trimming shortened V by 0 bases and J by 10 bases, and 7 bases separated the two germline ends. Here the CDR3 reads CSARDYPEQFF. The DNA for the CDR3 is TGCAGTGCTAGAGACTACCCGGAGCAGTTCTTC.

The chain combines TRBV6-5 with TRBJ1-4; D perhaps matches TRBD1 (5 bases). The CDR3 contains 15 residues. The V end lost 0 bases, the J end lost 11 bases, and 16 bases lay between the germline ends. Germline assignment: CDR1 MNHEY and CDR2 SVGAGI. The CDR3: CASSYSRQGLGKLFF. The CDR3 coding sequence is TGTGCCAGCAGTTACTCGCGGCAGGGTCTGGGGAAACTGTTTTTT.

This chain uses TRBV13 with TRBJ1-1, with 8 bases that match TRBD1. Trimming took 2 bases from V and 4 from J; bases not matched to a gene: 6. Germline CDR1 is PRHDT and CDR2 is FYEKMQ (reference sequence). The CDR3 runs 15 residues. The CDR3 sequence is CASSLTQGASTEAFF. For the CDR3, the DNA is TGTGCCAGCAGCTTAACTCAGGGGGCCAGCACTGAAGCTTTCTTT.

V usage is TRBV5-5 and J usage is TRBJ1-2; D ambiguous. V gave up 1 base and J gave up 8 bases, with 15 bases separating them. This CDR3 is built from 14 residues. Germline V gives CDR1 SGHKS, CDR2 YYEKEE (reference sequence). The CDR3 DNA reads TGTGCCAGCAGCTTGACCAGCAACCCACAGGGCTACACCTTC. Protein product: CASSLTSNPQGYTF.

CDR3 DNA sequence: TGTGCCAGTAGTCCACACAACTCTGGGGCCAACGTCCTGACTTTC. This codes for CASSPHNSGANVLTF. This chain joins TRBV19 and TRBJ2-6, with D unclear. This CDR3 is 15 amino acids long. V gave up 5 bases and J gave up 0 bases, with 8 bases separating them. CDR1 and CDR2 from the germline V gene are LNHDA and SQIVND (reference sequence).

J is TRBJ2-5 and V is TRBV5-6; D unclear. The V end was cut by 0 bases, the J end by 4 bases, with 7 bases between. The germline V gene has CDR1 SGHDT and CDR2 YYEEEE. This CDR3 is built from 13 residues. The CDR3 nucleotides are TGTGCCAGCAGCTTGGAACAGTTAGAGACCCAGTACTTC. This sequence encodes CASSLEQLETQYF.

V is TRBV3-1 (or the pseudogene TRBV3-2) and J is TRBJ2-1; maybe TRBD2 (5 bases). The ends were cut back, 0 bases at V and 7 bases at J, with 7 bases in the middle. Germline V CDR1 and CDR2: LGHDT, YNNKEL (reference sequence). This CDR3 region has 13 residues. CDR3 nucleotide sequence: TGTGCCAGCAGCCAAGAGGGGAGAAATGAGCAGTTCTTC. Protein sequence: CASSQEGRNEQFF.

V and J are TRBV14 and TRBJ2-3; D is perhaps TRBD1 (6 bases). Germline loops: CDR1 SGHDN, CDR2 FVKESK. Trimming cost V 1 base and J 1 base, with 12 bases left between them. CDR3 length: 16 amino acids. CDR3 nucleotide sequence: TGTGCCAGCAGCCAAGGTTGGACAGCCCGCACAGATACGCAGTATTTT. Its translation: CASSQGWTARTDTQYF.

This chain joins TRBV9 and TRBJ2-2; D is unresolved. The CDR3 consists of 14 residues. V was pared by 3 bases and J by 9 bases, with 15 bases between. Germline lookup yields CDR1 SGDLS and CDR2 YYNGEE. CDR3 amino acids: CASSENGLDRELFF. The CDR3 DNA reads TGTGCCAGCAGCGAAAATGGCCTCGATAGGGAGCTGTTTTTT. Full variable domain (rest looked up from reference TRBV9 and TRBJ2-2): DSGVTQTPKHLITATGQRVTLRCSPRSGDLSVYWYQQSLDQGLQFLIQYYNGEERAKGNILERFSAQQFPDLHSELNLSSLELGDSALYFCASSENGLDRELFFGEGSRLTVL.

This CDR3 reads CASSSGQGFTNEKLFF. The CDR3, as DNA: TGTGCCAGCAGTTCGGGACAGGGGTTCACTAATGAAAAACTGTTTTTT. The V gene is TRBV6-5, the J gene TRBJ1-4; 10 nucleotides agree with TRBD1. This CDR3 comprises 16 residues. The V gene's germline CDR1 is MNHEY and CDR2 SVGAGI. The junction had 4 bases not matched to a gene; V was cut back by 4 bases and J by 2 bases.

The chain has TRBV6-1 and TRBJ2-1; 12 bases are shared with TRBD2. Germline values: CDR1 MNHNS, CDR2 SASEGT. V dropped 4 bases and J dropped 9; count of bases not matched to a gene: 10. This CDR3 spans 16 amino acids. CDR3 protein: CASSALLAGGLGEQFF. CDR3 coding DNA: TGTGCCAGCAGTGCCCTCCTAGCGGGGGGGCTGGGTGAGCAGTTCTTC.

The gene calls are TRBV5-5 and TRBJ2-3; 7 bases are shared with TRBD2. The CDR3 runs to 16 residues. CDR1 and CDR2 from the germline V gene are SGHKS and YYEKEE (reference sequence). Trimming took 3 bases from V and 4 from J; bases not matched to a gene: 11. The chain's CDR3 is CASSYGSVGGSDTQYF. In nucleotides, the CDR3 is TGTGCCAGCAGCTACGGAAGCGTCGGGGGGTCAGATACGCAGTATTTT.

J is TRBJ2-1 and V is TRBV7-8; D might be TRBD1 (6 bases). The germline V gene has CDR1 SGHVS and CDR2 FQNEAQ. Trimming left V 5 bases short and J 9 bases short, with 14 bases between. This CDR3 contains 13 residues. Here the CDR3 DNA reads TGTGCCAGCAGCCGAGACAGGCCTGGTGAGCAGTTCTTC. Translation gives CASSRDRPGEQFF.

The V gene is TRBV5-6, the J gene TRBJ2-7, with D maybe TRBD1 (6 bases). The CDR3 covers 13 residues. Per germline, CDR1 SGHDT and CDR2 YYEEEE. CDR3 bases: TGTGCCAGCAGCAGACACCGGGACACCGGGCCGAGCGTC. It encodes CASSRHRDTGPSV.